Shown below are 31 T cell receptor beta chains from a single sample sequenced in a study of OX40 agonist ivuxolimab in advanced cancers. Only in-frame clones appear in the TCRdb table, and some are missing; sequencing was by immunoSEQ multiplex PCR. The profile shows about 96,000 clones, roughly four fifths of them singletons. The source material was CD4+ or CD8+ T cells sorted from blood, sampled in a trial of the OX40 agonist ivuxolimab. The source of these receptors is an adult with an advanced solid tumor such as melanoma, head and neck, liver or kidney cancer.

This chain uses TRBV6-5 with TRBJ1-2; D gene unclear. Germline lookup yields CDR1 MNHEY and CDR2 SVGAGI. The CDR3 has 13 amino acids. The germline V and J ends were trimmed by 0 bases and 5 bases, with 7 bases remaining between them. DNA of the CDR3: TGTGCCAGCAGTTACTCGCCGGCTTATGGCTACACCTTC. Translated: CASSYSPAYGYTF.

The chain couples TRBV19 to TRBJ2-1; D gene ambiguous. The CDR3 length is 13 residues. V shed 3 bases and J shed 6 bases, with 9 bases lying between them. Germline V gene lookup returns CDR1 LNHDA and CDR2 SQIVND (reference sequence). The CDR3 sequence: CASSILAGNEQFF. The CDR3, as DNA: TGTGCCAGTAGTATTCTGGCAGGCAATGAGCAGTTCTTC. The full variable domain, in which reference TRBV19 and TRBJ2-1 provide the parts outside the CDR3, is DGGITQSPKYLFRKEGQNVTLSCEQNLNHDAMYWYRQDPGQGLRLIYYSQIVNDFQKGDIAEGYSVSREKKESFPLTVTSAQKNPTAFYLCASSILAGNEQFFGPGTRLTVL.

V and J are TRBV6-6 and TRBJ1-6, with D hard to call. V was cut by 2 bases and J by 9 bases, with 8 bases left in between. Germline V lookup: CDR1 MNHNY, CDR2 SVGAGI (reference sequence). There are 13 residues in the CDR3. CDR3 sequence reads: CASSYNKASPLHF. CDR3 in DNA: TGTGCCAGCAGTTACAATAAAGCTTCACCCCTCCACTTT.

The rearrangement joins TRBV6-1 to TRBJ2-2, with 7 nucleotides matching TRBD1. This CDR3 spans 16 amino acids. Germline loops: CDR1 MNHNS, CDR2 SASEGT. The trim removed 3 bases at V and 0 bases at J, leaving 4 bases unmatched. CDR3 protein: CASSDYRGTNTGELFF. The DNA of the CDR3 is TGTGCCAGCAGTGACTACAGGGGAACGAACACCGGGGAGCTGTTTTTT.

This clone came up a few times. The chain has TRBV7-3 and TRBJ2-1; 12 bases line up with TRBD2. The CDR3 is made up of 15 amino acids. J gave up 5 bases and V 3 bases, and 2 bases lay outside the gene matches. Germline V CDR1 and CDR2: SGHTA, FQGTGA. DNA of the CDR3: TGTGCCAGCAGCTTGACTAGCGGGGGAAACAATGAGCAGTTCTTC. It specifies CASSLTSGGNNEQFF.

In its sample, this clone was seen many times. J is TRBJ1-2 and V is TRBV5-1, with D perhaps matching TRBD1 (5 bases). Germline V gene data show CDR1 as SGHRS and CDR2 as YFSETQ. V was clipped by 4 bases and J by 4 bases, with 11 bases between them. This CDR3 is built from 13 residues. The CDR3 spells CASSLGPSYGYTF. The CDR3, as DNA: TGCGCCAGCAGCCTGGGACCGAGCTATGGCTACACCTTC. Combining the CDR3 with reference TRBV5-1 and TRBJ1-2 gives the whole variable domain KAGVTQTPRYLIKTRGQQVTLSCSPISGHRSVSWYQQTPGQGLQFLFEYFSETQRNKGNFPGRFSGRQFSNSRSEMNVSTLELGDSALYLCASSLGPSYGYTFGSGTRLTVV.

The CDR3 DNA is TGTGCCAGCAGTTCCCCAGCGGGAGGGCCAGATGAGCAGTACTTC. Its protein is CASSSPAGGPDEQYF. This chain uses TRBV6-6 with TRBJ2-7; TRBD2 agrees at 10 bases. Looked up from germline, CDR1 is MNHNY and CDR2 is SVGAGI (reference sequence). The CDR3 is made up of 15 amino acids. The V and J ends lost 4 bases and 7 bases, in that order; junction bases with no gene match: 10.

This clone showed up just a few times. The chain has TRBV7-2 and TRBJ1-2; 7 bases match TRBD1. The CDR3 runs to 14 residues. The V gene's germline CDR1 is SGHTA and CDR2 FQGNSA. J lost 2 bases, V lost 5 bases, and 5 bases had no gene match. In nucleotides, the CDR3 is TGTGCCAGCAGCCGTGGGACAGCGAACTATGGCTACACCTTC. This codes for CASSRGTANYGYTF.

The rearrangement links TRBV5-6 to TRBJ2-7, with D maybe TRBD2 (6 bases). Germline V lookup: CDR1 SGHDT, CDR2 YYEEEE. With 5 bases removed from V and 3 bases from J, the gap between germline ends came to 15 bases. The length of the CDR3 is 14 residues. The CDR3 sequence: CASSPLAENYEQYF. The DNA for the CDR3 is TGTGCCAGCAGTCCACTAGCCGAGAACTACGAGCAGTACTTC. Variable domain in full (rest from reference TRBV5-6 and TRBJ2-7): DAGVTQSPTHLIKTRGQQVTLRCSPKSGHDTVSWYQQALGQGPQFIFQYYEEEERQRGNFPDRFSGHQFPNYSSELNVNALLLGDSALYLCASSPLAENYEQYFGPGTRLTVT.

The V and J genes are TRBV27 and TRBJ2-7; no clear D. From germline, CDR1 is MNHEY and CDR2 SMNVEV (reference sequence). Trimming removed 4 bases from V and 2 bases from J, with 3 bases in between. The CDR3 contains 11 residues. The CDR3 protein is CASSSAYEQYF. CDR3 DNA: TGTGCCAGCAGTTCAGCCTACGAGCAGTACTTC.

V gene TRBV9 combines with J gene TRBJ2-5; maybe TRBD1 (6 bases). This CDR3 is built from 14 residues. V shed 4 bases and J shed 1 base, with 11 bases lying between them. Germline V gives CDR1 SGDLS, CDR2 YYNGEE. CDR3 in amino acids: CASSKQGPQETQYF. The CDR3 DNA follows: TGTGCCAGCAGCAAACAGGGACCCCAAGAGACCCAGTACTTC.

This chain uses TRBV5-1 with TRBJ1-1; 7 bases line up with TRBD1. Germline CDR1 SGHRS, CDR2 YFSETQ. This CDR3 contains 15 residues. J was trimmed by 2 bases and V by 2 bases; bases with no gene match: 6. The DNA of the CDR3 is TGCGCCAGCAGCTTACAGACAGGGTTCAACACTGAAGCTTTCTTT. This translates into CASSLQTGFNTEAFF.

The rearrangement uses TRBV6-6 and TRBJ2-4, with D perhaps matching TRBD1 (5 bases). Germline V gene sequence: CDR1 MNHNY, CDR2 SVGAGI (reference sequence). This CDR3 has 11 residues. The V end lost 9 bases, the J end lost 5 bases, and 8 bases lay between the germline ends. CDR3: CASGAENIQYF. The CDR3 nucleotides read TGTGCCAGTGGGGCCGAAAACATTCAGTACTTC.

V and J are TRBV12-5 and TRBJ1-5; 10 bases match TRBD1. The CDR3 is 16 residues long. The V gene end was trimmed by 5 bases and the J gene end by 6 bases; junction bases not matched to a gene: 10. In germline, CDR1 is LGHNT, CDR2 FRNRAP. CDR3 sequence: CASGPGTGAVGQPQHF. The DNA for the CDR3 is TGTGCTAGTGGTCCCGGGACAGGGGCCGTGGGTCAGCCCCAGCATTTT. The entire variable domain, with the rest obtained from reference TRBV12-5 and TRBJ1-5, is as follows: DARVTQTPRHKVTEMGQEVTMRCQPILGHNTVFWYRQTMMQGLELLAYFRNRAPLDDSGMPKDRFSAEMPDATLATLKIQPSEPRDSAVYFCASGPGTGAVGQPQHFGDGTRLSIL.

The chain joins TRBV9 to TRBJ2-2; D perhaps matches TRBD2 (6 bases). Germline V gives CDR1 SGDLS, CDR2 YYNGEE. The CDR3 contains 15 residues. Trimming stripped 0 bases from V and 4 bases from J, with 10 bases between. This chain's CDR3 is CASSVDGRFTGELFF. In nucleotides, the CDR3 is TGTGCCAGCAGCGTAGATGGGAGGTTCACCGGGGAGCTGTTTTTT.

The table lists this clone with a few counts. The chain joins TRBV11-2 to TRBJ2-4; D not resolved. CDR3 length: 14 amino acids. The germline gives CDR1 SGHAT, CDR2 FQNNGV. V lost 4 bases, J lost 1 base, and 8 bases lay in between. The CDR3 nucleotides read TGTGCCAGCAGCTCCAGGTTGGCCAAAAACATTCAGTACTTC. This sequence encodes CASSSRLAKNIQYF.

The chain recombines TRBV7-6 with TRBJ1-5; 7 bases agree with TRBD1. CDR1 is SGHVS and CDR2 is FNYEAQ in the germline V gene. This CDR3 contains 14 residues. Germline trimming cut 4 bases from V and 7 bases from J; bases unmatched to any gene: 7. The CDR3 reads CASSSGQRIQPQHF. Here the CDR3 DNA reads TGTGCCAGCAGCTCGGGACAGCGGATACAGCCCCAGCATTTT.

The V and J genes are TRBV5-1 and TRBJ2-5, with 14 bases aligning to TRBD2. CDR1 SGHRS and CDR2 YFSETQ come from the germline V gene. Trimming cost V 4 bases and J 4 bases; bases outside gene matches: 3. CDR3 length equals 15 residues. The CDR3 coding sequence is TGCGCCAGCAGCGTGGGGACTAGCGGGAGAGAGACCCAGTACTTC. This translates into CASSVGTSGRETQYF.

The chain's CDR3 is CASSGSGGTDTQYF. CDR3 sequence (DNA): TGTGCCAGCAGCGGGAGTGGAGGCACAGATACGCAGTATTTT. The chain uses TRBV6-5 and TRBJ2-3, with a possible D match to TRBD2 (6 bases). With 6 bases removed from V and 1 base from J, the gap between germline ends came to 11 bases. The CDR3 length is 14 residues. The germline gives CDR1 MNHEY, CDR2 SVGAGI.

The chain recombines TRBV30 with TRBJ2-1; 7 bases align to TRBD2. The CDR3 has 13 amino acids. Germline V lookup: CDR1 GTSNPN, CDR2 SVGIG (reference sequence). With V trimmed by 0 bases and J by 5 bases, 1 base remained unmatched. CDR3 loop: CAWSVGGNNEQFF. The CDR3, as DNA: TGTGCCTGGAGTGTCGGGGGGAACAATGAGCAGTTCTTC. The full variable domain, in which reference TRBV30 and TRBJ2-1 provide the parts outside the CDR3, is SQTIHQWPATLVQPVGSPLSLECTVEGTSNPNLYWYRQAAGRGLQLLFYSVGIGQISSEVPQNLSASRPQDRQFILSSKKLLLSDSGFYLCAWSVGGNNEQFFGPGTRLTVL.

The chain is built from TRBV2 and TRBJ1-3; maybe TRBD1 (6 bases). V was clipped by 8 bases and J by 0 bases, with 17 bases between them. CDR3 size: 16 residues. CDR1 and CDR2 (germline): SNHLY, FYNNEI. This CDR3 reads CASGNRALSSGNTIYF. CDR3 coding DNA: TGTGCCAGCGGCAACAGGGCGCTCAGCTCTGGAAACACCATATATTTT.

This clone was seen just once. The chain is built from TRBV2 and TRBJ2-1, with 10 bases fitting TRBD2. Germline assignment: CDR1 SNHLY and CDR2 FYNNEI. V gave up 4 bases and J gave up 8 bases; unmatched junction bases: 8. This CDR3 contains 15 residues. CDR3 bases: TGTGCCAGCAGTGTCGCAACTAGCGGGATCTATGAGCAGTTCTTC. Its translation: CASSVATSGIYEQFF.

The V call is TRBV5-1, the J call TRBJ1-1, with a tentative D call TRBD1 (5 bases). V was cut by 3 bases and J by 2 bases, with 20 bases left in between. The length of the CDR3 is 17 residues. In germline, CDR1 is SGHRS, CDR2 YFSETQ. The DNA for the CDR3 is TGCGCCAGCAGCTCGACGGGCAGGGTGGTTGTAAACACTGAAGCTTTCTTT. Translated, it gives CASSSTGRVVVNTEAFF.

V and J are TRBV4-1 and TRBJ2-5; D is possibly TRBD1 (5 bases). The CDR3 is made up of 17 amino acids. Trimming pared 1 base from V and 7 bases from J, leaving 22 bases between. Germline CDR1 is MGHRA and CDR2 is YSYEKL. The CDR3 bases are TGCGCCAGCAGCCAAGGAGGTTCCCAAGGGGCTTTGGGGACCCAGTACTTC. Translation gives CASSQGGSQGALGTQYF.

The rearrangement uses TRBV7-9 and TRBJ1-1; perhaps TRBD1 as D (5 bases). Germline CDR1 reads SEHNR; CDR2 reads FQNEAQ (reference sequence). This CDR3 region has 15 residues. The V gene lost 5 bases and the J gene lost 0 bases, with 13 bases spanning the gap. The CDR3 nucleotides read TGTGCCAGCAGCCCCAGACAGCTCATGAACACTGAAGCTTTCTTT. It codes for CASSPRQLMNTEAFF.

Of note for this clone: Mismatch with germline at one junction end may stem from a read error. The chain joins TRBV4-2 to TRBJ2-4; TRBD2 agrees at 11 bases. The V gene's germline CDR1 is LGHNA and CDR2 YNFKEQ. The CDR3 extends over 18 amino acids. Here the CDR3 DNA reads TGTGCCAGCAGCCCGAGCTCCACTAGCGGGGGAGCGCTCCCCCTTCTGGACTTC. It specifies CASSPSSTSGGALPLLDF.

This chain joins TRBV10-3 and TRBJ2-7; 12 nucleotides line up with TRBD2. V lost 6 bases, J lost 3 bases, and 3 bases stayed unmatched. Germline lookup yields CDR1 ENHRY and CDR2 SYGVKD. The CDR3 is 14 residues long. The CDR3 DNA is TGTGCCATCAGGAGGACTAGCGGGGACTACGAGCAGTACTTC. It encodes CAIRRTSGDYEQYF.

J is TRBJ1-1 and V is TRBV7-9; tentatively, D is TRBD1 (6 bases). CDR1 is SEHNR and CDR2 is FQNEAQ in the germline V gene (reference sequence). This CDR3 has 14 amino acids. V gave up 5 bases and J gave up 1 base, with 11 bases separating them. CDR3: CASSPGDKNTEAFF. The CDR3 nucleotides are TGTGCCAGCAGCCCTGGGGACAAGAACACTGAAGCTTTCTTT.

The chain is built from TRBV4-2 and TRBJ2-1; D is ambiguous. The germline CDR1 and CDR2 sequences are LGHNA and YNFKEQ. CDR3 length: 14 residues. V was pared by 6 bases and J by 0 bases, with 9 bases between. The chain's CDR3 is CASRDQTSYNEQFF. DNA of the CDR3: TGTGCCAGCAGGGACCAAACCTCCTACAATGAGCAGTTCTTC.

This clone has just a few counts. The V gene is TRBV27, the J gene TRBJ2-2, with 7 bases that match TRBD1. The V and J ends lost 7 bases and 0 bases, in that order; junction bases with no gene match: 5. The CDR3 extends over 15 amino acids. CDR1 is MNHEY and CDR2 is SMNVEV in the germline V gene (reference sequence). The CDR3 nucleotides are TGTGCCAGCAAACTCGGGACAGCGAACACCGGGGAGCTGTTTTTT. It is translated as CASKLGTANTGELFF.

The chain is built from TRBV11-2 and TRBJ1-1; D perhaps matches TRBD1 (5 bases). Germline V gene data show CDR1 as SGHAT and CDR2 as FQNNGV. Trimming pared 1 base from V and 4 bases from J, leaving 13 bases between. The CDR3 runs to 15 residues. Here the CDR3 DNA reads TGTGCCAGCAGCTTAGCTAGGAGAGGGGCCACTGAAGCTTTCTTT. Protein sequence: CASSLARRGATEAFF.